The 24 T cell receptor beta chains reported below all come from one sample, sequenced in a study of OX40 agonist ivuxolimab in advanced cancers. Using immunoSEQ multiplex PCR, the repertoire was profiled, and TCRdb retains in-frame clones only, with some absent. The table shows 100,000 or so clones, with 86% occurring only once. The source material was CD4+ or CD8+ T cells sorted from blood, sampled in a trial of the OX40 agonist ivuxolimab. The receptors shown here come from an adult with an advanced solid tumor such as melanoma, head and neck, liver or kidney cancer.

The table lists this clone with a few counts. This chain links TRBV19 with TRBJ2-2; no reliable D call. The V end lost 3 bases, the J end lost 4 bases, and 9 bases lay between the germline ends. The V gene's germline CDR1 is LNHDA and CDR2 SQIVND (reference sequence). This CDR3 region has 14 residues. The CDR3, as DNA: TGTGCCAGTAGTATCGGTCAGTTCACCGGGGAGCTGTTTTTT. Its translation is CASSIGQFTGELFF.

This chain connects TRBV5-1 to TRBJ1-2, with 10 bases that match TRBD1. The CDR3 is 15 amino acids. J lost 4 bases, V lost 0 bases, and 3 bases had no gene match. CDR1 and CDR2 from the germline V gene are SGHRS and YFSETQ. CDR3 protein: CASSLVGTGAYGYTF. DNA for the CDR3: TGCGCCAGCAGCTTGGTGGGGACAGGGGCCTATGGCTACACCTTC.

The chain has TRBV6-1 and TRBJ1-2; maybe TRBD1 (5 bases). Germline V gene lookup returns CDR1 MNHNS and CDR2 SASEGT. CDR3 length equals 15 residues. The V end was cut by 1 base, the J end by 4 bases, with 13 bases between. As DNA, the CDR3 is TGTGCCAGCAGTGAAGTCAGGGCAGGGTTCTATGGCTACACCTTC. Translation: CASSEVRAGFYGYTF.

This chain uses TRBV7-9 with TRBJ2-7; possibly TRBD1 for D (8 bases). The CDR3 loop spans 16 amino acids. CDR1 SEHNR and CDR2 FQNEAQ come from the germline V gene (reference sequence). Trimming took off 5 bases at V and 2 bases at J, with 19 bases between the two ends. For the CDR3, the DNA is TGTGCCAGCAGCCGGGGGGTCGGACAGGGAGCCTACGAGCAGTACTTC. Its protein product is CASSRGVGQGAYEQYF.

The rearrangement uses TRBV7-9 and TRBJ2-3; maybe TRBD2 (6 bases). CDR1 is SEHNR, CDR2 FQNEAQ, per germline (reference sequence). Trimming took 4 bases from V and 1 from J, leaving 9 bases between them. This CDR3 is 14 amino acids long. Here the CDR3 reads CASSSSGGTDTQYF. The CDR3 DNA follows: TGTGCCAGCAGCTCCTCGGGAGGCACAGATACGCAGTATTTT. Using reference TRBV7-9 and TRBJ2-3 for the parts outside the CDR3, the full variable domain is DTGVSQNPRHKITKRGQNVTFRCDPISEHNRLYWYRQTLGQGPEFLTYFQNEAQLEKSRLLSDRFSAERPKGSFSTLEIQRTEQGDSAMYLCASSSSGGTDTQYFGPGTRLTVL.

The genes are TRBV5-6 and TRBJ2-5; D may be TRBD2 (5 bases). This CDR3 contains 17 residues. V was trimmed by 0 bases and J by 4 bases, leaving 19 bases between them. Germline V gene sequence: CDR1 SGHDT, CDR2 YYEEEE. This chain's CDR3 is CASSLERLGPRVETQYF. CDR3 nucleotides: TGTGCCAGCAGCTTGGAGCGTCTCGGGCCGAGGGTAGAGACCCAGTACTTC.

This rearrangement joins TRBV6-1 to TRBJ1-1, with a possible D match to TRBD1 (6 bases). V lost 2 bases to trimming and J lost 1 base, with 26 bases between them. From germline, CDR1 is MNHNS and CDR2 SASEGT. The CDR3 spans 20 residues. The CDR3 loop reads CASSEWFNQGIGKKNTEAFF. DNA of the CDR3: TGTGCCAGCAGTGAATGGTTCAATCAGGGGATCGGGAAAAAGAACACTGAAGCTTTCTTT.

The rearrangement joins TRBV18 to TRBJ1-2; TRBD1 is a possible D gene (5 bases). Germline V gene data show CDR1 as KGHSH and CDR2 as LQKENI. This CDR3 contains 15 residues. V lost 3 bases and J lost 6, with 17 bases in between. CDR3 loop: CASSPFSREVHGYTF. The CDR3 DNA reads as TGTGCCAGCTCACCGTTTTCCAGGGAGGTCCATGGCTACACCTTC.

The sample holds a few counts of this clone. This chain uses TRBV6-1 with TRBJ2-7; 7 nucleotides line up with TRBD1. In germline, CDR1 is MNHNS, CDR2 SASEGT. This CDR3 is 15 amino acids long. J lost 3 bases, V lost 6 bases, and 11 bases had no gene match. DNA for the CDR3: TGTGCCAGCAGCTTCGGACAGGTCGGAGACTACGAGCAGTACTTC. Translating gives CASSFGQVGDYEQYF.

The rearrangement joins TRBV18 to TRBJ1-2; perhaps TRBD1 as D (5 bases). Deletions cut 3 bases from V and 4 bases from J, with 12 bases between. The CDR3 covers 14 residues. Germline CDR1 KGHSH, CDR2 LQKENI. The CDR3 DNA reads as TGTGCCAGCTCACCCGCCGACAGTTCCTATGGCTACACCTTC. This encodes CASSPADSSYGYTF.

The rearrangement uses TRBV6-5 and TRBJ2-1; 12 nucleotides align to TRBD2. Trimming took 5 bases from V and 10 from J; bases not matched to a gene: 9. The CDR3 has 15 amino acids. Germline assignment: CDR1 MNHEY and CDR2 SVGAGI. DNA of the CDR3: TGTGCCAGCAGTACCCTAGCGGGGGGGCGTTCGGAGCAGTTCTTC. This encodes CASSTLAGGRSEQFF.

This clone was picked up one time. This chain links TRBV7-9 with TRBJ1-3, with D unclear. V lost 1 base and J 4 bases, leaving 11 bases between the germline ends. The CDR3 is made up of 15 amino acids. Germline CDR1 is SEHNR and CDR2 is FQNEAQ (reference sequence). The CDR3 sequence: CASSLVSLGGNTIYF. The CDR3 DNA sequence: TGTGCCAGCAGCTTAGTATCTCTAGGAGGAAACACCATATATTTT.

V and J are TRBV18 and TRBJ2-7; D is perhaps TRBD1 (6 bases). Germline V CDR1 and CDR2: KGHSH, LQKENI. The CDR3 spans 15 residues. Trimming shortened V by 4 bases and J by 3 bases, and 16 bases separated the two germline ends. The CDR3 sequence: CASSLLDSSIYEQYF. The DNA for the CDR3 is TGTGCCAGCTCACTTCTGGACAGCTCCATCTACGAGCAGTACTTC. Using reference TRBV18 and TRBJ2-7 for the parts outside the CDR3, the full variable domain is NAGVMQNPRHLVRRRGQEARLRCSPMKGHSHVYWYRQLPEEGLKFMVYLQKENIIDESGMPKERFSAEFPKEGPSILRIQQVVRGDSAAYFCASSLLDSSIYEQYFGPGTRLTVT.

This chain uses TRBV7-8 with TRBJ2-1, with D possibly being TRBD2 (7 bases). V was cut by 4 bases and J by 6 bases, with 16 bases left in between. CDR1 is SGHVS, CDR2 FQNEAQ, per germline. The CDR3 contains 15 residues. CDR3 nucleotides: TGTGCCAGCAGCTACCCGGAGGGGGGGTCCAATGAGCAGTTCTTC. Translating gives CASSYPEGGSNEQFF.

This rearrangement joins TRBV6-1 to TRBJ2-7, with TRBD2 matching 8 bases. V lost 11 bases to trimming and J lost 4 bases; unmatched junction nucleotides: 10. CDR1 and CDR2 (germline): MNHNS, SASEGT. The CDR3 extends over 13 amino acids. CDR3 region: CAASSGVLYEQYF. CDR3 in DNA: TGTGCCGCTAGTAGCGGGGTCCTATACGAGCAGTACTTC.

The CDR3 DNA sequence: TGTGCCAGCAGCAGGGGACCGAACACTGAAGCTTTCTTT. It codes for CASSRGPNTEAFF. The chain couples TRBV2 to TRBJ1-1; possible D gene TRBD1, 6 bases. CDR1 SNHLY and CDR2 FYNNEI come from the germline V gene. The CDR3 spans 13 residues. V was clipped by 6 bases and J by 1 base, with 9 bases between them. The complete variable domain, with remaining parts taken from reference TRBV2 and TRBJ1-1, reads EPEVTQTPSHQVTQMGQEVILRCVPISNHLYFYWYRQILGQKVEFLVSFYNNEISEKSEIFDDQFSVERPDGSNFTLKIRSTKLEDSAMYFCASSRGPNTEAFFGQGTRLTVV.

This clone showed up just a few times. The V call is TRBV11-2, the J call TRBJ2-7, with TRBD2 matching 10 bases. V dropped 4 bases and J dropped 1; count of bases not matched to a gene: 4. CDR3 length: 15 residues. The germline CDR1 and CDR2 sequences are SGHAT and FQNNGV. CDR3 sequence: CASSYTSGVSYEQYF. In DNA form, the CDR3 reads TGTGCCAGCAGCTACACTAGCGGGGTATCCTACGAGCAGTACTTC.

This sequence joins TRBV10-1 and TRBJ1-5; 7 bases agree with TRBD1. The CDR3 sequence is 14 residues long. CDR1 is WNHNN, CDR2 SYGVQD, per germline (reference sequence). V trimming: 8 bases; J trimming: 7 bases; junction bases outside the gene matches: 11. The CDR3 loop is CASLLQGRVQPQHF. Here the CDR3 DNA reads TGCGCCAGCTTGTTACAGGGGAGGGTCCAGCCCCAGCATTTT.

In this sample, this clone turned up once. The chain employs TRBV5-1 and TRBJ1-4; D is undetermined. Trimming left V 5 bases short and J 2 bases short, with 7 bases between. The CDR3 runs 13 residues. Germline V CDR1 and CDR2: SGHRS, YFSETQ. CDR3 bases: TGCGCCAGCAGAGGTATCACTAATGAAAAACTGTTTTTT. This encodes CASRGITNEKLFF.

This clone was counted a few times. The J gene is TRBJ2-1, the V gene TRBV10-1, with D possibly being TRBD1 or TRBD2 (7 bases each). Trimming took off 0 bases at V and 5 bases at J, with 17 bases between the two ends. Germline CDR1 is WNHNN and CDR2 is SYGVQD (reference sequence). The CDR3 extends over 17 amino acids. Here the CDR3 reads CASSESQGGEIHNEQFF. The CDR3 DNA follows: TGCGCCAGCAGTGAGTCGCAGGGGGGGGAAATTCACAATGAGCAGTTCTTC.

The rearrangement joins TRBV7-9 to TRBJ2-5; 7 bases are a match to TRBD1. V shed 0 bases and J 5 bases; nucleotides not matched to a gene: 6. CDR3 length equals 15 residues. Per the germline V gene, CDR1 is SEHNR and CDR2 is FQNEAQ (reference sequence). This CDR3 is CASSLARGMGETQYF. The DNA for the CDR3 is TGTGCCAGCAGCTTAGCCAGGGGGATGGGGGAGACCCAGTACTTC.

The gene calls are TRBV7-9 and TRBJ2-2; 7 nucleotides line up with TRBD1. V shed 2 bases and J 5 bases; nucleotides not matched to a gene: 5. CDR1 SEHNR and CDR2 FQNEAQ come from the germline V gene (reference sequence). The CDR3 has 15 residues. For the CDR3, the DNA is TGTGCCAGCAGCTTAAGACAGGGATTTACCGGGGAGCTGTTTTTT. Its translation: CASSLRQGFTGELFF.

The V and J genes are TRBV9 and TRBJ2-3; tentatively, D is TRBD2 (6 bases). The CDR3 is 14 amino acids. Germline CDR1 reads SGDLS; CDR2 reads YYNGEE. V was shortened by 0 bases and J by 2 bases, with 7 bases between the two germline ends. The CDR3 loop is CASSVAGATDTQYF. The DNA for the CDR3 is TGTGCCAGCAGCGTAGCGGGAGCCACAGATACGCAGTATTTT. Complete variable domain (other parts from reference TRBV9 and TRBJ2-3): DSGVTQTPKHLITATGQRVTLRCSPRSGDLSVYWYQQSLDQGLQFLIQYYNGEERAKGNILERFSAQQFPDLHSELNLSSLELGDSALYFCASSVAGATDTQYFGPGTRLTVL.

The genes are TRBV4-3 and TRBJ1-5; D remains ambiguous. Germline V gives CDR1 LGHNA, CDR2 YSLEER. Trimming stripped 3 bases from V and 2 bases from J, with 14 bases between. The CDR3 sequence is 16 residues long. The CDR3 nucleotides read TGCGCCAGCAGCCAGGGTGGCCCGGATGGCAATCAGCCCCAGCATTTT. This codes for CASSQGGPDGNQPQHF.